This T cell receptor beta chain is from a study of T cells in women clearing cervical HPV infection. Whole-study context: Donors had HPV16-related CIN3 or worse; 2 had invasive cancer.

The V end lost 4 bases, the J end lost 5 bases, and 11 bases lay between the germline ends. The germline CDR1 and CDR2 sequences are MGHRA and YSYEKL. The CDR3 is made up of 13 amino acids. A note on this clone: The missing CDR3 end, 3 residues past where the read stops, is filled in from the germline J gene.

Generated by immunoSEQ multiplex PCR, the TCRdb table keeps only in-frame clones and is missing some. This sample carries roughly 30,000 clones, with roughly 3.9% going to the ten biggest clones. Sequencing was done on a sample of blood buffy coat. This TCR came from a woman between 18 and 70 years old with a cervical HPV16 infection that either progressed to CIN3+ or cleared (not recorded which). The V and J genes are TRBV4-1 and TRBJ2-5, with D uncertain. Here the CDR3 reads CASSLSLSETQYF. The CDR3 bases that were read are TGCGCCAGCAGCCTATCACTCTCCGAGACC.